The 29 T cell receptor beta chains below all came from one sample that was sequenced in a study of blood T cell repertoires in COVID-19. Generated by immunoSEQ multiplex PCR, the TCRdb table keeps only in-frame clones and is missing some. The sample gives 150,000 to 200,000 clones, around 84% of which show up once; 2.5% is in the top ten. The sequenced sample consisted of peripheral blood. Receptor source: a woman older than 75 with COVID-19, enrolled during active disease.

This clone was seen only a few times. This rearrangement joins TRBV24-1 to TRBJ2-3; perhaps TRBD2 as D (5 bases). This CDR3 is 13 amino acids long. Trimming shortened V by 2 bases and J by 9 bases, and 11 bases separated the two germline ends. Germline V CDR1 and CDR2: KGHDR, SFDVKD. CDR3 residues: CATSDSLAGTQYF. CDR3 nucleotides: TGTGCCACCAGTGATTCTCTAGCTGGGACGCAGTATTTT.

This chain connects TRBV27 to TRBJ1-1; the D is unclear. V shed 3 bases and J shed 4 bases, with 15 bases lying between them. Germline V lookup: CDR1 MNHEY, CDR2 SMNVEV (reference sequence). The CDR3 runs to 15 residues. The chain's CDR3 is CASSFGRGFGTEAFF. In nucleotides, the CDR3 is TGTGCCAGCAGTTTCGGTCGAGGCTTTGGCACTGAAGCTTTCTTT.

The gene calls are TRBV6-2 or TRBV6-3 and TRBJ1-1, with D unresolved. The V gene lost 5 bases and the J gene lost 6 bases, with 10 bases spanning the gap. The CDR3 is 12 residues long. Germline CDR1 is MNHEY and CDR2 is SVGEGT. The CDR3 here is CASSRFPSEAFF. CDR3 sequence (DNA): TGTGCCAGCAGTCGTTTCCCGTCTGAAGCTTTCTTT.

The gene calls are TRBV19 and TRBJ2-5; TRBD1 matches at 8 bases. V shed 3 bases, J shed 2 bases, and the junction held 5 bases outside the gene matches. Germline CDR1 LNHDA, CDR2 SQIVND (reference sequence). This CDR3 spans 15 amino acids. The CDR3 is CASSIQGAQQETQYF. The CDR3 nucleotides are TGTGCCAGTAGTATTCAGGGGGCTCAGCAAGAGACCCAGTACTTC.

The chain recombines TRBV28 with TRBJ2-7; 13 bases align to TRBD2. The length of the CDR3 is 16 residues. CDR1 is MDHEN and CDR2 is SYDVKM in the germline V gene. The junction had 9 bases not matched to a gene; V was cut back by 8 bases and J by 2 bases. CDR3 DNA sequence: TGTGCCAGCGTGGGATCGGGACTAGCGGGAACCTACGAGCAGTACTTC. Amino acids: CASVGSGLAGTYEQYF.

The rearrangement uses TRBV5-4 and TRBJ2-5; TRBD2 matches at 11 bases. CDR1 is SGHNT and CDR2 is YYREEE in the germline V gene (reference sequence). The CDR3 loop spans 16 amino acids. V shed 0 bases and J 2 bases; nucleotides not matched to a gene: 3. In nucleotides, the CDR3 is TGTGCCAGCAGCTTGGCGCCTAGCGGGGGGCAAGAGACCCAGTACTTC. Its translation: CASSLAPSGGQETQYF.

The CDR3 nucleotides read TGTGCCAGCAGTTTTGGGGCAGGGCTTAGGAACACTGAAGCTTTCTTT. Translating it yields CASSFGAGLRNTEAFF. V usage is TRBV28 and J usage is TRBJ1-1, with D maybe TRBD1 (5 bases). This CDR3 has 16 residues. The V end was cut by 3 bases, the J end by 1 base, with 15 bases between. The germline CDR1 and CDR2 sequences are MDHEN and SYDVKM.

The chain combines TRBV12-3 or TRBV12-4 with TRBJ1-4; D is undetermined. Trimming cost V 8 bases and J 7 bases, with 11 bases left between them. This CDR3 is 12 amino acids long. The CDR3 nucleotides are TGTGCCAGCCGAGGCTTCGTTGAAAAACTGTTTTTT. This encodes CASRGFVEKLFF.

The V and J genes are TRBV7-3 and TRBJ2-2; TRBD2 matches at 7 bases. Germline lookup yields CDR1 SGHTA and CDR2 FQGTGA. The CDR3 spans 17 residues. V shed 2 bases and J 3 bases; nucleotides not matched to a gene: 9. CDR3 nucleotides: TGTGCCAGCAGCTTATTGGGTGGCGGGGGATACACCGGGGAGCTGTTTTTT. Its translation: CASSLLGGGGYTGELFF.

The CDR3 DNA follows: TGTGCCAGCAGCCGAGCGGGGCAAGAGACCCAGTACTTC. It encodes CASSRAGQETQYF. J is TRBJ2-5 and V is TRBV11-3; 7 nucleotides line up with TRBD2. CDR1 is SGHNT, CDR2 YENEEA, per germline. Trimming took 5 bases from V and 2 from J; bases not matched to a gene: 2. The length of the CDR3 is 13 residues.

The chain has TRBV20-1 and TRBJ1-2, with no clear D. The CDR3 totals 12 residues. Germline V gives CDR1 DFQATT, CDR2 SNEGSKA (reference sequence). V lost 3 bases and J lost 4, with 9 bases in between. The CDR3 sequence is CSASAGLYGYTF. CDR3 nucleotides: TGCAGTGCTAGTGCGGGTCTCTATGGCTACACCTTC.

The rearrangement joins TRBV7-8 to TRBJ1-5, with TRBD1 matching 9 bases. The CDR3 covers 15 residues. The V gene end was trimmed by 5 bases and the J gene end by 4 bases; junction bases not matched to a gene: 6. Germline loops: CDR1 SGHVS, CDR2 FQNEAQ. CDR3 in amino acids: CASSAGQGENQPQHF. DNA of the CDR3: TGTGCCAGCAGCGCGGGACAGGGAGAGAATCAGCCCCAGCATTTT.

This clone was found a few times. V gene TRBV11-2 combines with J gene TRBJ2-7; weak D call: TRBD2 (5 bases). Germline values: CDR1 SGHAT, CDR2 FQNNGV. This CDR3 has 14 amino acids. The V end was cut by 4 bases, the J end by 2 bases, with 12 bases between. This chain's CDR3 is CASSYTRGPYEQYF. As DNA, the CDR3 is TGTGCCAGCAGCTATACCCGGGGTCCCTACGAGCAGTACTTC.

V and J are TRBV9 and TRBJ1-2; D gene ambiguous. The CDR3 runs 15 residues. V shed 4 bases and J shed 5 bases, with 18 bases lying between them. Looked up from germline, CDR1 is SGDLS and CDR2 is YYNGEE. The CDR3 coding sequence is TGTGCCAGCAGCATTTCTCCCCTAGCTGATTATGGCTACACCTTC. This codes for CASSISPLADYGYTF.

The J gene is TRBJ1-5, the V gene TRBV28, with 7 bases matching TRBD1. V was pared by 3 bases and J by 4 bases, with 9 bases of the junction left unmatched. CDR3 length equals 16 residues. In germline, CDR1 is MDHEN, CDR2 SYDVKM. The CDR3 protein is CASSFGFSGGNQPQHF. The CDR3 coding sequence is TGTGCCAGCAGTTTCGGGTTTTCAGGGGGGAATCAGCCCCAGCATTTT.

The chain links TRBV5-1 to TRBJ2-1; 15 bases line up with TRBD2. Germline CDR1 and CDR2: SGHRS and YFSETQ. This CDR3 region has 18 residues. The ends lost 4 bases at V and 1 base at J; junction bases unmatched: 6. This CDR3 reads CASSHGLAGGPSYNEQFF. The CDR3 DNA is TGCGCCAGCAGCCACGGACTAGCGGGAGGGCCGTCCTACAATGAGCAGTTCTTC.

The chain combines TRBV28 with TRBJ2-3; no clear D. This CDR3 spans 12 amino acids. The ends were cut back, 5 bases at V and 3 bases at J, with 6 bases in the middle. In germline, CDR1 is MDHEN, CDR2 SYDVKM. CDR3 amino acids: CASSPVTDTQYF. The CDR3 nucleotides read TGTGCCAGCAGTCCAGTAACAGATACGCAGTATTTT.

V and J are TRBV5-1 and TRBJ2-1; 12 bases fit TRBD2. V lost 4 bases to trimming and J lost 3 bases; unmatched junction nucleotides: 2. Germline CDR1 and CDR2: SGHRS and YFSETQ. There are 15 residues in the CDR3. Here the CDR3 DNA reads TGCGCCAGCAGCCAGGGACTAGCGGGCTACAATGAGCAGTTCTTC. It specifies CASSQGLAGYNEQFF. The complete variable domain, with remaining parts taken from reference TRBV5-1 and TRBJ2-1, reads KAGVTQTPRYLIKTRGQQVTLSCSPISGHRSVSWYQQTPGQGLQFLFEYFSETQRNKGNFPGRFSGRQFSNSRSEMNVSTLELGDSALYLCASSQGLAGYNEQFFGPGTRLTVL.

The chain links TRBV5-5 to TRBJ2-7, with 8 bases matching TRBD2. Germline trimming cut 3 bases from V and 3 bases from J; bases unmatched to any gene: 8. Germline lookup yields CDR1 SGHKS and CDR2 YYEKEE (reference sequence). This CDR3 contains 15 residues. CDR3 bases: TGTGCCAGCAGCTCATTAGCGGGATCACTCTACGAGCAGTACTTC. This sequence encodes CASSSLAGSLYEQYF.

The chain combines TRBV5-4 with TRBJ2-2, with 7 bases identical to TRBD2. J was trimmed by 1 base and V by 0 bases; bases with no gene match: 3. Germline V gene data show CDR1 as SGHNT and CDR2 as YYREEE (reference sequence). This CDR3 has 16 amino acids. CDR3 protein: CASSLVPGGNTGELFF. CDR3 DNA: TGTGCCAGCAGCTTGGTTCCGGGAGGGAACACCGGGGAGCTGTTTTTT.

The sample holds a few counts of this clone. The V call is TRBV2, the J call TRBJ1-3; D may be TRBD1 (5 bases). The CDR3 runs to 16 residues. The V end was cut by 5 bases, the J end by 0 bases, with 14 bases between. Germline V gives CDR1 SNHLY, CDR2 FYNNEI. The CDR3, as DNA: TGTGCCAGCAGTATCCGACAGATCGGCTCTGGAAACACCATATATTTT. Its protein is CASSIRQIGSGNTIYF.

Concerning this clone: The junction differs from germline at one of its ends, possibly a read error. The rearrangement joins TRBV7-9 to TRBJ1-4, with D perhaps matching TRBD1 (5 bases). CDR3 length: 14 residues. Germline assignment: CDR1 SEHNR and CDR2 FQNEAQ (reference sequence). The CDR3 spells CASSLAGRGEKLFF. CDR3 nucleotides: TGTGCCAGCAGCCTAGCGGGGCGGGGAGAAAAACTGTTTTTT.

This chain connects TRBV7-9 to TRBJ2-6, with a tentative D call TRBD2 (5 bases). Trimming took 5 bases from V and 2 from J, leaving 13 bases between them. The length of the CDR3 is 16 residues. CDR1 is SEHNR and CDR2 is FQNEAQ in the germline V gene (reference sequence). Here the CDR3 reads CASSRPAGTGANVLTF. Here the CDR3 DNA reads TGTGCCAGCAGCCGCCCCGCCGGGACTGGGGCCAACGTCCTGACTTTC.

The rearrangement uses TRBV5-1 and TRBJ2-7; D perhaps matches TRBD1 (6 bases). This CDR3 spans 14 amino acids. CDR1 is SGHRS, CDR2 YFSETQ, per germline. Trimming stripped 6 bases from V and 2 bases from J, with 15 bases between. The CDR3 nucleotides are TGCGCCAGCACCCCTGGACAGCATACCTACGAGCAGTACTTC. Protein product: CASTPGQHTYEQYF.

This chain links TRBV13 with TRBJ2-5, with D possibly matching TRBD2 (6 bases). The CDR3 covers 16 residues. V lost 0 bases to trimming and J lost 0 bases, with 11 bases between them. Germline V CDR1 and CDR2: PRHDT, FYEKMQ (reference sequence). DNA of the CDR3: TGTGCCAGCAGCTTAGGCCGGGAGACGTACCAAGAGACCCAGTACTTC. It specifies CASSLGRETYQETQYF.

This clone was recorded once. The chain carries TRBV2 and TRBJ1-5, with D perhaps TRBD1 (6 bases). Germline CDR1 SNHLY, CDR2 FYNNEI. The CDR3 length is 13 residues. V lost 5 bases and J lost 4, with 9 bases in between. In DNA form, the CDR3 reads TGTGCCAGCAGTTGGGGACAAAATCAGCCCCAGCATTTT. Amino acid sequence: CASSWGQNQPQHF.

V gene TRBV6-5 combines with J gene TRBJ2-1; TRBD2 matches 8 bases. CDR1 MNHEY and CDR2 SVGAGI come from the germline V gene. This CDR3 comprises 15 residues. The ends lost 7 bases at V and 6 bases at J; junction bases unmatched: 11. The CDR3 is CASTPGLAGTNEQFF. The CDR3 DNA reads TGTGCCAGCACCCCGGGGCTAGCGGGCACCAATGAGCAGTTCTTC.

The gene calls are TRBV7-9 and TRBJ1-5; D call uncertain. The germline gives CDR1 SEHNR, CDR2 FQNEAQ (reference sequence). The V end was cut by 1 base, the J end by 0 bases, with 13 bases between. The length of the CDR3 is 17 residues. The CDR3 here is CASSLGTKQYSNQPQHF. The CDR3 DNA reads as TGTGCCAGCAGCTTAGGGACTAAACAGTATAGCAATCAGCCCCAGCATTTT.

This clone has a handful of counts. This rearrangement joins TRBV7-2 to TRBJ1-4; TRBD1 matches at 9 bases. The CDR3 length is 15 residues. The V gene's germline CDR1 is SGHTA and CDR2 FQGNSA. V lost 5 bases and J lost 8; bases outside the gene matches: 9. CDR3: CASSRPGQGEEKLFF. Here the CDR3 DNA reads TGTGCCAGCAGCAGACCGGGACAGGGCGAGGAAAAACTGTTTTTT.